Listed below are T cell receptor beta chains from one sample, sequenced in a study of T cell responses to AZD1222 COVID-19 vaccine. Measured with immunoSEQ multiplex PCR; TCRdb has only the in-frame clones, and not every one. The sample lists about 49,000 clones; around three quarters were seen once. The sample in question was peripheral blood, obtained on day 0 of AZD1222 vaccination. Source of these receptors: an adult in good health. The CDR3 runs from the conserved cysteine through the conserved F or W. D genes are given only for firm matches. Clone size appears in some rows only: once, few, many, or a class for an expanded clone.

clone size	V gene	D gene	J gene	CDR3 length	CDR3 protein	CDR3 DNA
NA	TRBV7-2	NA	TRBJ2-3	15	CASSLVQGHTDTQYF	TGTGCCAGCAGCTTAGTGCAGGGCCACACAGATACGCAGTATTTT
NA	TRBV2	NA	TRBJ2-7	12	CASTPSPREQYF	TGTGCCAGCACCCCATCCCCCAGGGAGCAGTACTTC
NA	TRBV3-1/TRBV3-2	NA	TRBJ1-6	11	CASSGRMSLHF	TGTGCCAGCTCAGGGAGGATGTCCCTCCACTTT
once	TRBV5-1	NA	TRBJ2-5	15	CASSLDGIRGETQYF	TGCGCCAGCAGCTTGGACGGGATTCGGGGGGAGACCCAGTACTTC
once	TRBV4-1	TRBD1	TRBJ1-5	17	CASSQANLGAGGQPQHF	TGCGCCAGCAGCCAAGCCAATCTAGGGGCAGGGGGTCAGCCCCAGCATTTT
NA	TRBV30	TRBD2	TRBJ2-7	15	CASTLQTGGGYEQYF	TGTGCCTCCACTCTGCAAACGGGAGGCGGGTACGAGCAGTACTTC
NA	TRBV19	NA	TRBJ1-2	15	CASSIFGREGYGYTF	TGTGCCAGTAGTATCTTCGGTAGGGAAGGTTACGGCTACACCTTC
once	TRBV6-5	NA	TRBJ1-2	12	CASSYTDYGYTF	TGTGCCAGCAGTTACACGGACTATGGCTACACCTTC
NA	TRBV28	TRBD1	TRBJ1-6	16	CASSFPGQARDSPLHF	TGTGCCAGCAGTTTTCCTGGACAGGCGAGGGATTCACCCCTCCACTTT
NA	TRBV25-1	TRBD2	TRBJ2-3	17	CASSTYAGEASTDTQYF	TGTGCCAGCAGCACGTATGCGGGAGAAGCTAGTACAGATACGCAGTATTTT
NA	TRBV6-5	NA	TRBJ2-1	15	CASSYSRPAEGEQFF	TGTGCCAGCAGTTACTCGCGGCCAGCGGAGGGTGAGCAGTTCTTC
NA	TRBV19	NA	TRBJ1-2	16	CASTPQGANTPYGYTF	TGTGCCAGTACTCCACAGGGAGCAAACACTCCCTATGGCTACACCTTC